Listed below are T cell receptor beta chains from one sample, sequenced in a study of technical replicates of blood from a few donors. Data came from immunoSEQ multiplex PCR; TCRdb stores just in-frame clones and leaves some out. The sample records fewer than 110,000 clones, around 96% being singletons. Sequenced input: T cells isolated from PBMCs. These receptors came from a human donor in good health. Both conserved end residues are part of each CDR3. The D gene is left open where the match is weak. Size is omitted from some rows. Given values are once, few, many or a class for expanded clones.

D	J	size	V	CDR3	DNA
-	TRBJ2-1	once	TRBV27	CASTSAGGAYNEQFF	TGTGCCAGCACCAGCGCCGGAGGGGCTTACAATGAGCAGTTCTTC
TRBD1	TRBJ2-7	-	TRBV6-1	CASSRTGVYEQYF	TGTGCCAGCAGTAGGACAGGGGTTTACGAGCAGTACTTC
TRBD1	TRBJ1-5	-	TRBV15	CATSGQGNHQPQHF	TGTGCCACCAGCGGACAGGGAAATCATCAGCCCCAGCATTTT
TRBD2	TRBJ2-1	-	TRBV11-2	CASSSLHSGGAYNEQFF	TGTGCCAGCAGCTCCCTCCACAGCGGGGGGGCCTACAATGAGCAGTTCTTC
TRBD1	TRBJ1-2	-	TRBV15	CATSSDRGPTNYGYTF	TGTGCCACCAGCAGCGACAGGGGTCCAACGAACTATGGCTACACCTTC
-	TRBJ1-1	-	TRBV14	CASSHLTGSTEAFF	TGTGCCAGCAGCCACTTAACAGGGTCCACTGAAGCTTTCTTT
-	TRBJ2-3	-	TRBV7-9	CASSGEASTDTQYF	TGTGCCAGCAGCGGGGAGGCTAGCACAGATACGCAGTATTTT
TRBD1	TRBJ2-7	-	TRBV5-4	CASSPRDREPYEQYF	TGTGCCAGCAGCCCGCGGGACAGGGAACCCTACGAGCAGTACTTC
TRBD1	TRBJ1-3	-	TRBV6-1	CASSVDRGGNTIYF	TGTGCCAGCAGTGTAGACAGGGGCGGAAACACCATATATTTT
-	TRBJ2-1	-	TRBV5-4	CASSSLGNEQFF	TGTGCCAGCAGCTCCCTCGGGAATGAGCAGTTCTTC
-	TRBJ2-1	-	TRBV11-2	CASSLGGGFSEQFF	TGTGCCAGCAGCTTAGGTGGAGGGTTCAGTGAGCAGTTCTTC
TRBD1	TRBJ1-6	-	TRBV19	CASSTQDRDRYNSPLHF	TGTGCCAGTAGTACCCAAGACAGGGACAGATATAATTCACCCCTCCACTTT
-	TRBJ1-4	-	TRBV14	CASSTHNEKLFF	TGTGCCAGCAGCACACATAATGAAAAACTGTTTTTT
-	TRBJ2-7	-	TRBV28	CASSNYEQYF	TGTGCCAGCAGCAACTACGAGCAGTACTTC
TRBD2	TRBJ2-3	-	TRBV19	CASSSGRSYTDTQYF	TGTGCCAGTAGTAGCGGGAGGTCATACACAGATACGCAGTATTTT
TRBD1	TRBJ2-3	-	TRBV9	CASSVLWGQGADTQYF	TGTGCCAGCAGCGTCCTCTGGGGACAGGGGGCAGATACGCAGTATTTT
-	TRBJ2-7	-	TRBV6-1	CASSEKRLASHEQYF	TGTGCCAGCAGTGAAAAAAGGCTAGCGAGTCACGAGCAGTACTTC
-	TRBJ1-2	-	TRBV28	CASSFFQASYGYTF	TGTGCCAGCAGTTTTTTTCAAGCCTCGTATGGCTACACCTTC
-	TRBJ2-3	once	TRBV7-6	CASSPSGGKRPTDTQYF	TGTGCCAGCAGCCCGAGTGGGGGCAAGAGACCCACAGATACGCAGTATTTT
-	TRBJ1-1	-	TRBV7-3	CASSPTGNTEAFF	TGTGCCAGCAGCCCGACAGGGAACACTGAAGCTTTCTTT
-	TRBJ1-2	-	TRBV6-5	CASSYSGVSGYTF	TGTGCCAGCAGTTACTCAGGGGTATCTGGCTACACCTTC
TRBD2	TRBJ2-1	-	TRBV5-6	CASSQLLTGLAVNEQFF	TGTGCCAGCAGCCAACTCCTAACGGGACTAGCGGTCAATGAGCAGTTCTTC
TRBD1	TRBJ2-7	-	TRBV7-9	CASSLRQGPTYEQYF	TGTGCCAGCAGCTTACGACAGGGCCCCACCTACGAGCAGTACTTC
-	TRBJ1-1	-	TRBV14	CASSQVPAEAFF	TGTGCCAGCAGCCAAGTCCCCGCTGAAGCTTTCTTT
-	TRBJ2-3	-	TRBV2	CASRGGAPDTQYF	TGTGCCAGCAGGGGGGGGGCTCCAGATACGCAGTATTTT
-	TRBJ1-1	-	TRBV6-1	CASSETGGQPAEAFF	TGTGCCAGCAGTGAAACCGGTGGACAGCCGGCTGAAGCTTTCTTT
-	TRBJ2-7	-	TRBV19	CASSIDRGRNEQYF	TGTGCCAGTAGTATAGATAGAGGGAGGAACGAGCAGTACTTC
-	TRBJ1-3	-	TRBV27	CASSPGPGSGNTIYF	TGTGCCAGCAGCCCCGGACCAGGGTCTGGAAACACCATATATTTT
-	TRBJ2-7	-	TRBV7-9	CASSSQGYEQYF	TGTGCCAGCAGCTCACAGGGTTACGAGCAGTACTTC
TRBD1	TRBJ1-6	once	TRBV6-5	CASKGQGGSYSPLHF	TGTGCCAGCAAAGGACAGGGAGGGTCCTATTCACCCCTCCACTTT
TRBD2	TRBJ2-5	-	TRBV10-1	CASSATSGGEETQYF	TGCGCCAGCAGTGCGACTAGCGGGGGGGAAGAGACCCAGTACTTC
TRBD2	TRBJ2-3	-	TRBV27	CASSLSNRFSSGRDTDTQYF	TGTGCCAGCAGTTTATCGAACCGGTTCAGCTCAGGGAGGGACACAGATACGCAGTATTTT
-	TRBJ2-5	-	TRBV30	CAWSVRLRETQYF	TGTGCCTGGAGTGTACGGTTGCGGGAGACCCAGTACTTC
-	TRBJ1-1	-	TRBV5-1	CASSGGSYLNTEAFF	TGCGCCAGCAGCGGCGGTAGTTATTTGAACACTGAAGCTTTCTTT
-	TRBJ1-3	once	TRBV27	CASSPKDRNSGNTIYF	TGTGCCAGCAGTCCAAAAGACAGGAACTCTGGAAACACCATATATTTT
-	TRBJ2-1	-	TRBV6-5	CASSSGAGSTYNEQFF	TGTGCCAGCAGTTCGGGAGCCGGGAGTACCTACAATGAGCAGTTCTTC
-	TRBJ1-4	-	TRBV28	CASSPPPGQVGGEKLFF	TGTGCCAGCAGTCCCCCTCCGGGCCAGGTAGGAGGGGAAAAACTGTTTTTT
-	TRBJ2-5	-	TRBV19	CASSIDLWAVQETQYF	TGTGCCAGTAGTATAGATCTTTGGGCAGTTCAAGAGACCCAGTACTTC
TRBD2	TRBJ2-3	-	TRBV2	CAGIAGDTDTQYF	TGTGCCGGAATAGCGGGGGACACAGATACGCAGTATTTT
-	TRBJ2-2	-	TRBV4-1	CASSQVGNTGELFF	TGCGCCAGCAGCCAAGTCGGGAACACCGGGGAGCTGTTTTTT
-	TRBJ2-5	-	TRBV12-5	CASGLWLQGEETQYF	TGTGCTAGTGGTTTGTGGTTACAGGGAGAAGAGACCCAGTACTTC
-	TRBJ2-5	-	TRBV7-9	CASSPTIILETQYF	TGTGCCAGCAGCCCTACGATAATTCTAGAGACCCAGTACTTC
-	TRBJ2-7	-	TRBV11-3	CASSPSPRGEQYF	TGTGCCAGCAGTCCCAGTCCCCGGGGCGAGCAGTACTTC
-	TRBJ1-1	-	TRBV5-6	CASSFQTATEAFF	TGTGCCAGCAGCTTCCAGACAGCCACTGAAGCTTTCTTT
-	TRBJ1-1	-	TRBV7-9	CASSFGRDAFF	TGTGCCAGCAGCTTCGGCAGGGATGCTTTCTTT
-	TRBJ1-5	-	TRBV5-6	CASSFWGTYSNQPQHF	TGTGCCAGCAGCTTCTGGGGGACTTATAGCAATCAGCCCCAGCATTTT
-	TRBJ2-7	-	TRBV5-1	CASSLGWEYYEQYF	TGCGCCAGCAGCTTAGGTTGGGAGTACTACGAGCAGTACTTC
-	TRBJ2-2	-	TRBV30	CARQFTGELFF	TGTGCTCGACAATTCACCGGGGAGCTGTTTTTT
TRBD1	TRBJ2-2	-	TRBV27	CASRGQGAGELFF	TGTGCCAGCAGGGGGCAGGGGGCCGGGGAGCTGTTTTTT
-	TRBJ1-5	-	TRBV28	CASSLQGEGQPQHF	TGTGCCAGCAGTCTACAGGGAGAGGGTCAGCCCCAGCATTTT
TRBD2	TRBJ2-1	-	TRBV5-1	CASSLSPTSGGYDEQFF	TGCGCCAGCAGCTTGTCGCCAACTAGCGGGGGTTATGATGAGCAGTTCTTC
TRBD2	TRBJ2-7	-	TRBV5-1	CASSLAGLAGTYEQYF	TGCGCCAGCAGCTTGGCGGGGCTAGCGGGAACCTACGAGCAGTACTTC
TRBD1	TRBJ1-1	-	TRBV10-3	CAIRAGQSNTEAFF	TGTGCCATCAGGGCGGGACAGTCGAACACTGAAGCTTTCTTT
TRBD1	TRBJ1-1	-	TRBV2	CASSDQGAHTEAFF	TGTGCCAGCAGTGACCAGGGGGCGCACACTGAAGCTTTCTTT